This paragraph covers one T cell receptor beta chain sequence. Its antigen remains undetermined. No clone much larger than this one lies a single base away; base qualities are absent. Trimming costs V 2 bases and J 0 bases, and their ends lie 8 bases apart. From a lookup of the germline V gene (reference sequence), CDR1 and CDR2 are SEHNR and FQNEAQ. The CDR3 spans 14 residues, from the cysteine through the phenylalanine. Only the CDR3 DNA stays, 42 bases, in frame from base 1. Patients with autoimmune disease history or receiving systemic immunosuppression were excluded from the trial. In every dose cohort, peripheral blood was drawn for TCR sequencing at baseline, cycle 4 day 1, and cycle 7 day 1. The samples were drawn from a first-in-human, open-label, multicenter phase I dose-escalation trial of ivuxolimab. The trial enrolled adults with locally advanced or metastatic head and neck squamous cell, hepatocellular, melanoma or renal cell carcinoma. CD4+ and CD8+ T cells were sorted separately from peripheral blood before TCR sequencing.

To sequence the TCRbeta CDR3 region, genomic DNA was isolated from the sorted cells. TCRbeta CDR3 regions were sequenced using the immunoSEQ Assay. In its TCRdb copy, this immuneACCESS table keeps in-frame sequences only and misses some clones. Where compared with another copy, unresolved V genes explain less than half of these, and the others have no known cause. For this sample the table gives tens of thousands of clones, of which around 83% were detected only once. The top ten clonotypes cover 2% to 2.5% of the sample. The data were obtained in a study of OX40 agonist ivuxolimab in advanced cancers. Context from the whole study: The costimulatory receptor OX40 (CD134) was targeted by ivuxolimab, a fully human IgG2 agonistic monoclonal antibody. Intravenous ivuxolimab was administered to patients every 2 weeks at six dose levels: 0.01, 0.1, 0.3, 1.5, 3 and 10 mg/kg. Of the roughly 51 patients in dose escalation, 19 had hepatocellular carcinoma, about 15 had melanoma, 9 had renal cell carcinoma and 9 had head and neck cancer. In the dose-escalation cohort, 65% to 85% of patients were male, and the mean age was 60 years with a range of about 20 to 80. Prior anti-PD-1, anti-PD-L1 or anti-CTLA-4 therapy was permitted, and checkpoint inhibitors had been received by about 36% of dose-escalation patients. Partial responses occurred in three dose-escalation patients, of whom one had hepatocellular carcinoma and two had cutaneous melanoma. The point of sequencing TCRbeta in the periphery was to test whether ivuxolimab changed TCR sequence diversity and drove clonal T-cell expansion. The paper describes the monotherapy dose-escalation part (N of about 55 patients) of the phase I trial of ivuxolimab. Beyond this particular receptor, the publication reports: Clonal expansion of both CD4+ and CD8+ blood T cells was observed from baseline to week 6 at doses 0.1 to 3.0 mg/kg. Antigen specificity was not determined for the clonally expanded peripheral T cells. In the 0.1-3.0 mg/kg groups, partial responders had among the lowest normalized peripheral clonal expansion, particularly in CD8+ T cells. After ivuxolimab, expanded clones were on average more numerous among CD8+ T cells than among CD4+ T cells. Low levels of normalized T-cell clonal expansion were also seen in some patients who did not respond.

This specimen was CD4+ or CD8+ T cells sorted from blood, taken in a trial of the OX40 agonist ivuxolimab. This receptor was identified in an adult with an advanced solid tumor such as melanoma, head and neck, liver or kidney cancer. The chain uses TRBV7-9 and TRBJ2-7; the D gene is perhaps TRBD2, on 5 matching bases. CDR3 loop: CASSLLGGSYEQYF. In nucleotides, the sequence is TGTGCCAGCAGCTTACTAGGAGGCTCCTACGAGCAGTACTTC.